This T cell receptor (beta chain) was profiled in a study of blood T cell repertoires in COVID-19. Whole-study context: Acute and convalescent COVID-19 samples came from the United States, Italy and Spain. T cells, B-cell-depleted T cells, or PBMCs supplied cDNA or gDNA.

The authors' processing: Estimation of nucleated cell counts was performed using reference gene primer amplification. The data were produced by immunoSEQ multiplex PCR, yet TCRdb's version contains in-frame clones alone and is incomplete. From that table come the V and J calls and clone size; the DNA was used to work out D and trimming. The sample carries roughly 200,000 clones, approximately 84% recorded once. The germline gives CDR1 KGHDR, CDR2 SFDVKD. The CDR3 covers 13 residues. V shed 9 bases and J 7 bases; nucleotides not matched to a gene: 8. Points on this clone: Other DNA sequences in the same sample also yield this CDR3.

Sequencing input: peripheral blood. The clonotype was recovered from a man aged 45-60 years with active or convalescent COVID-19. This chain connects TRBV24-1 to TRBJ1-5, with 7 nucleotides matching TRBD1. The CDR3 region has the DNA TGTGCCACCTCCGACAGGGTCGGGCAGCCCCAGCATTTT. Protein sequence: CATSDRVGQPQHF.